This record concerns one T cell receptor beta chain sequence. Its antigen is currently unknown. These data are taken from a study of T cell responses to AZD1222 COVID-19 vaccine. The method was immunoSEQ multiplex PCR; TCRdb's version includes in-frame clones alone and lacks a portion of them. This table has about 86,000 clones, 85% to 90% appearing once. General study findings and limits: Only 5 to 7 AZD1222 recipients tested seropositive at baseline. In a largely white British group with more females than males, clonal diversity was possibly underestimated.

The J segment lost 6 bases and the V segment lost 6 bases, leaving 10 bases of the junction unmatched. CDR1 is MNHEY and CDR2 is SMNVEV in the germline V gene (reference sequence). This CDR3 region has 14 residues. The clonotype originates from an adult who received the AZD1222 COVID-19 vaccine. The rearrangement uses TRBV27 and TRBJ2-7; 8 bases match TRBD1. The material sequenced was peripheral blood, taken 28 days after the second AZD1222 dose. The CDR3: CASSPRGQGAEQYF. CDR3 nucleotides: TGTGCCAGCAGCCCTCGTGGACAGGGTGCCGAGCAGTACTTC.